The entry below describes one T cell receptor (beta chain). Its antigen is not identified. The germline CDR1 and CDR2 sequences are SGHKS and YYEKEE (reference sequence). CDR3 length: 13 residues. Trimming removed 1 base from V and 6 bases from J, with 11 bases in between. These data come from a study of cytomegalovirus exposure and HLA in healthy donors. About the study: The approximately 130 validation repertoires matched the roughly 700 first-cohort repertoires in platform, a later analysis reported.

Overall study findings and caveats: Researchers counted roughly 150 TCR beta chains as cytomegalovirus-associated. Researchers reported that a few CMV-associated chains were confirmed in vitro as CMV antigen-specific.

Here immunoSEQ multiplex PCR was the method, and the copy in TCRdb shows in-frame clones only, minus some. The sample contains 150,000 to 200,000 clones, 84% of which appear only once. Sequenced sample: PBMCs. This TCR derives from a man aged 25 to 45 in good health and CMV-seropositive. V usage is TRBV5-5 and J usage is TRBJ2-7, with D tentatively TRBD1 (5 bases). The chain's CDR3 is CASSLRGLGEQYF. CDR3 DNA: TGTGCCAGCAGCTTGAGGGGCCTGGGCGAGCAGTACTTC.